The source of this TCR beta chain is a study of CD8 T cells in Susac syndrome (dated by TCRdb to the late 2010s). About the investigation overall: The study used repertoire sequencing to test whether antigen drove CD8+ T cell activation and differentiation in Susac syndrome. The study compared CD8+ T cell repertoire clonality among 12 healthy donors, 14 Susac syndrome patients and around 16 multiple sclerosis patients. Results and caveats for the whole study, not just this receptor: The study acknowledged that relatively few individuals were included in the TCR sequencing and HLA analysis.

RNA was extracted using the RNeasy kit, and roughly 0.45 to 1 microgram was reverse transcribed with random hexamers. The immunoSEQ multiplex PCR assay, covering 54 Vbeta and 13 Jbeta segments, was used to amplify TCR beta CDR3 regions. To correct PCR amplification bias, a synthetic template baseline was used for both primer optimization and computational correction. On the authors' methods: Reads were annotated to V, D and J genes per IMGT and analyzed with immunoSEQ Analyzer, keeping only productive sequences. Clonality was computed as one minus Shannon entropy normalized by log2 of the number of productive unique sequences. Public and private clones were assessed among the 100 most prevalent clones of each patient and control. Susac-specific clones were defined as absent from healthy and MS cohorts, over a thousand published viral clones and other ImmuneACCESS disease sequences. The public reads were quality trimmed at Q25 with fastp and then assembled into clones with MiXCR by TCRdb, keeping productive beta chains. Identical CDR3 protein sequences are pooled into one entry, listed with their most common genes and DNA. The V and J calls here are based on TCRdb, not the publication. This sample holds about 60,000 distinct CDR3 sequences; roughly 92% were observed only once. Of the sample, roughly 0.2% is held by the ten largest clones.

From the germline V gene, CDR1 is SGHTA and CDR2 is FQGTGA. Trimming removed 5 bases from V and 4 bases from J; the gene matches leave 5 bases unexplained. From cysteine to phenylalanine, the CDR3 is 15 amino acids long. Kept here is only the CDR3 DNA, which spans 45 bases and is read in frame from base 1. As to this clonotype: Its binding antigen is unknown. It has no much larger one-base neighbor in the sample; base qualities were not kept.

High-throughput TCR beta sequencing profiled peripheral blood CD8+ and CD4+ T cells from healthy donors, Susac syndrome patients and multiple sclerosis patients. The healthy donors served as controls matched for age and sex. Bulk CD8+ and CD4+ T cells were purified magnetically by negative isolation, whereas CD8+ TEMRA cells were enriched by FACS. Blood was drawn into EDTA tubes, processed within 24 hours, and PBMCs were isolated by density gradient centrifugation. PBMCs intended for TCR sequencing were cryopreserved in liquid nitrogen and thawed later in a water bath at 37 degrees C. Purity of sorted or isolated CD4+, CD8+ and CD8+ TEMRA cells was at least 90%.

The sequence derives from a human donor in good health. Sequencing used CD8+ T cells from PBMCs. The chain is made from TRBV7-3 and TRBJ2-5; TRBD2 matches 12 bases in the middle. CDR3 sequence: CASSPSGGAIETQYF. The DNA reads as follows: TGTGCCAGCAGCCCTAGCGGGGGGGCTATAGAGACCCAGTACTTC.